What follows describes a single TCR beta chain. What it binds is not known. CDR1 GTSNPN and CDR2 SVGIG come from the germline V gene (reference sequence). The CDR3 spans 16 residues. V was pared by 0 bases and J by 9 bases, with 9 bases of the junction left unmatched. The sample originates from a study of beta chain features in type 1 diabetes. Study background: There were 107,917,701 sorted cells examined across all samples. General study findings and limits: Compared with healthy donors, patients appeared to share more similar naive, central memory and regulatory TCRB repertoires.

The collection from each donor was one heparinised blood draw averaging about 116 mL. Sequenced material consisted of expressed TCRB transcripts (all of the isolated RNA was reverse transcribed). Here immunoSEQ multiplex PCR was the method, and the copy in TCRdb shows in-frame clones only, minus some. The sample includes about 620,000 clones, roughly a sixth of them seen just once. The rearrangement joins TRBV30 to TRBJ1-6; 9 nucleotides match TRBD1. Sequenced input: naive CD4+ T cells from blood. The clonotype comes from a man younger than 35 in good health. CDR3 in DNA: TGTGCCTGGAGTGTACGGACAGGGGACCGGGGTTCACCCCTCCACTTT. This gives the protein CAWSVRTGDRGSPLHF.